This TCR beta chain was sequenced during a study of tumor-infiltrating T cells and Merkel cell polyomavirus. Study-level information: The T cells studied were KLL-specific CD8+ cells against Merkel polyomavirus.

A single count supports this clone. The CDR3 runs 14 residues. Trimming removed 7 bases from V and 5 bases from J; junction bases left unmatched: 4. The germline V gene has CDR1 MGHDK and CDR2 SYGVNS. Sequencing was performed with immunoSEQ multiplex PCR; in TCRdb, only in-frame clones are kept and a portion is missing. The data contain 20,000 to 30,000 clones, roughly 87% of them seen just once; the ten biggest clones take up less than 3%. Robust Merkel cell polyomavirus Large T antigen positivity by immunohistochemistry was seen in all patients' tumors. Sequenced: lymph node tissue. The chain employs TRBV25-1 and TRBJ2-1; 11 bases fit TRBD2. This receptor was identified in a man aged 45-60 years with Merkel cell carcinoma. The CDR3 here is CASTGTSGHNEQFF. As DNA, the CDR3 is TGTGCCAGCACCGGGACTAGCGGACACAATGAGCAGTTCTTC.